The 11 T cell receptor beta chains reported below all come from one sample, sequenced in a study of T cells of healthy individuals. TCRdb re-analysed the 5' RACE reads in MiXCR, keeping a single row per CDR3 protein. The sample consists of around 79,000 distinct CDR3 sequences, roughly 5% of them appearing once. These receptors originate from a female donor in good health.

This clonotype was recorded at least ten times. The chain joins TRBV19 to TRBJ2-6; a weak D match, TRBD1 (5 bases). Germline V gene lookup returns CDR1 LNHDA and CDR2 SQIVND (reference sequence). V lost 7 bases to trimming and J lost 0 bases, with 13 bases between them. This CDR3 has 16 residues. The CDR3 DNA reads TGTGCCAGTAACCCAACCCAGGGCTCTGGGGCCAACGTCCTGACTTTC. This gives the protein CASNPTQGSGANVLTF.

This clonotype has a count of ten or more. The chain employs TRBV24-1 and TRBJ2-2; 10 bases map to TRBD2. V shed 7 bases, J shed 4 bases, and the junction held 5 bases outside the gene matches. Germline values: CDR1 KGHDR, CDR2 SFDVKD. The CDR3 runs to 15 residues. CDR3 sequence: CATRAGGPATGELFF. The CDR3 DNA sequence: TGTGCCACCAGAGCGGGAGGGCCAGCCACCGGGGAGCTGTTTTTT.

This clonotype occurred many times. This chain connects TRBV12-3 or TRBV12-4 to TRBJ2-1; no firm D call. The CDR3 loop spans 15 amino acids. V was pared by 3 bases and J by 7 bases, with 16 bases between. CDR3 in DNA: TGTGCCAGCAGTTTTTACGGAGCCTCTAATAATGAGCAGTTCTTC. Its protein product is CASSFYGASNNEQFF.

This clonotype was detected ten times or more. The chain joins TRBV18 to TRBJ2-6; tentative D call: TRBD2 (7 bases). The germline gives CDR1 KGHSH, CDR2 LQKENI. CDR3 length: 18 residues. V shed 6 bases and J shed 2 bases, with 20 bases lying between them. The CDR3 loop reads CASSPLQGGGPGANVLTF. Written as DNA, the CDR3 is TGTGCCAGCTCTCCCCTACAGGGAGGGGGGCCTGGGGCCAACGTCCTGACTTTC.

This sequence joins TRBV29-1 and TRBJ2-3, with D unresolved. Germline V gives CDR1 SQVTM, CDR2 ANQGSEA. There are 12 residues in the CDR3. With 2 bases removed from V and 0 bases from J, the gap between germline ends came to 3 bases. The CDR3 region has the DNA TGCAGCGTTGAACGGAGCACAGATACGCAGTATTTT. Protein: CSVERSTDTQYF.

In this sample, this clonotype turned up many times. This chain uses TRBV12-3 or TRBV12-4 with TRBJ1-5; D is undetermined. V shed 3 bases and J shed 5 bases, with 8 bases lying between them. This CDR3 spans 13 amino acids. The CDR3 DNA reads TGTGCCAGCAGTTTGAGCAGTTATCAGCCCCAGCATTTT. This sequence encodes CASSLSSYQPQHF.

There are many counts of this clonotype. The chain has TRBV7-9 and TRBJ2-7; TRBD1 aligns across 7 bases. The CDR3 spans 16 residues. From germline, CDR1 is SEHNR and CDR2 FQNEAQ (reference sequence). After removal of 4 bases from V and 0 bases from J, the junction contained 9 bases not matched to a gene. CDR3 coding DNA: TGTGCCAGCAGCTCGTACGTCGGGACAGTCTCCTACGAGCAGTACTTC. Translation gives CASSSYVGTVSYEQYF.

The table lists this clonotype with many counts. The chain uses TRBV5-6 and TRBJ2-2; the match to TRBD2 covers 12 bases. The CDR3 totals 17 residues. The ends lost 3 bases at V and 4 bases at J; junction bases unmatched: 7. Germline-derived CDR1 and CDR2 are SGHDT and YYEEEE. The CDR3 is CASSSPGLAGSTGELFF. The CDR3 bases are TGTGCCAGCAGCTCACCGGGACTAGCGGGCTCCACCGGGGAGCTGTTTTTT.

V is TRBV5-4 and J is TRBJ2-7; D might be TRBD1 (5 bases). The CDR3 spans 15 residues. Trimming removed 2 bases at V and 0 bases at J, with 12 bases between. Germline V CDR1 and CDR2: SGHNT, YYREEE (reference sequence). This CDR3 reads CASSFGALGSYEQYF. As DNA, the CDR3 is TGTGCCAGCAGCTTTGGGGCCCTGGGCTCCTACGAGCAGTACTTC.

This clonotype showed up many times. The genes are TRBV29-1 and TRBJ2-1; D unclear. The V gene's germline CDR1 is SQVTM and CDR2 ANQGSEA. This CDR3 has 14 amino acids. V dropped 0 bases and J dropped 2 bases, with 8 bases sitting between them. CDR3 sequence reads: CSVEDNAAYNEQFF. In DNA, the CDR3 is TGCAGCGTTGAAGATAATGCAGCCTACAATGAGCAGTTCTTC.

This clonotype was seen ten or more times. The chain carries TRBV4-1 and TRBJ2-1, with D perhaps TRBD1 or TRBD2 (5 bases each). Trimming pared 1 base from V and 7 bases from J, leaving 17 bases between. The CDR3 runs to 16 residues. Germline V lookup: CDR1 MGHRA, CDR2 YSYEKL. CDR3 nucleotide sequence: TGCGCCAGCAGCCAAGCCATCTCCGGGACGATAAATGAGCAGTTCTTC. Its translation: CASSQAISGTINEQFF.